One sample yielded the 7 T cell receptor beta chains listed below, sequenced in a study of human T cells and chemical hapten exposure. Indicated time point: healthy volunteer bleed at 2 weeks. From whole blood left unfractionated, total RNA was extracted. TCRdb analysed the RACE reads with MiXCR anew, one entry per CDR3 protein. The sample includes 85,000 to 95,000 distinct CDR3 sequences, about 8.6% of them seen just once. Sequencing was done on a sample of whole blood. The receptor source for this set is a female donor in good health. Some clones in this sample may be carry-over from other donors' samples.

This clonotype came up a few times. This chain joins TRBV9 and TRBJ2-7; TRBD1 matches 7 bases. With V trimmed by 3 bases and J by 0 bases, 9 bases remained unmatched. Germline V gives CDR1 SGDLS, CDR2 YYNGEE. CDR3 length: 16 amino acids. DNA of the CDR3: TGTGCCAGCAGCGCAGGGGGTAGCGCCCTCTCCTACGAGCAGTACTTC. Amino acids: CASSAGGSALSYEQYF.

This chain connects TRBV28 to TRBJ2-7; possibly TRBD2 for D (7 bases). Per the germline V gene, CDR1 is MDHEN and CDR2 is SYDVKM. V was pared by 3 bases and J by 7 bases, with 25 bases between. There are 17 residues in the CDR3. Here the CDR3 reads CASSFPRRGAGVREQYF. As DNA, the CDR3 is TGTGCCAGCAGTTTCCCTAGACGGGGGGCGGGGGTGAGGGAGCAGTACTTC.

In its sample, this clonotype was seen many times. V is TRBV29-1 and J is TRBJ2-5; perhaps TRBD2 as D (5 bases). The CDR3 is made up of 15 amino acids. The V gene lost 7 bases and the J gene lost 4 bases, with 22 bases spanning the gap. Germline V gene sequence: CDR1 SQVTM, CDR2 ANQGSEA. CDR3 amino acids: CSAPGLVDAGETQYF. The CDR3 DNA sequence: TGCAGCGCCCCGGGGTTGGTGGACGCGGGAGAGACCCAGTACTTC. Looking up the rest from reference TRBV29-1 and TRBJ2-5 gives the full variable domain: SAVISQKPSRDICQRGTSLTIQCQVDSQVTMMFWYRQQPGQSLTLIATANQGSEATYESGFVIDKFPISRPNLTFSTLTVSNMSPEDSSIYLCSAPGLVDAGETQYFGPGTRLLVL.

The chain employs TRBV19 and TRBJ1-5; D not resolved. V lost 0 bases to trimming and J lost 4 bases, with 4 bases between them. The germline V gene encodes CDR1 LNHDA and CDR2 SQIVND (reference sequence). The CDR3 is made up of 13 amino acids. The CDR3 is CASSIDPNQPQHF. CDR3 bases: TGTGCCAGTAGTATAGATCCTAATCAGCCCCAGCATTTT.

The chain joins TRBV7-9 to TRBJ1-4; D ambiguous. The germline V gene encodes CDR1 SEHNR and CDR2 FQNEAQ (reference sequence). The CDR3 runs 15 residues. The V end lost 4 bases, the J end lost 0 bases, and 9 bases lay between the germline ends. CDR3 DNA: TGTGCCAGCAGCTCCGTCGCGACAACTAATGAAAAACTGTTTTTT. Encoded protein: CASSSVATTNEKLFF.

This clonotype was counted between two and nine times. The CDR3 spells CASSYGWQETDTQYF. CDR3 DNA: TGTGCCAGCAGCTATGGCTGGCAGGAGACAGATACGCAGTATTTT. The chain joins TRBV11-2 to TRBJ2-3; D is unclear. Germline assignment: CDR1 SGHAT and CDR2 FQNNGV. V dropped 4 bases and J dropped 3 bases, with 14 bases sitting between them. The CDR3 runs 15 residues.

This clonotype has a handful of counts. The chain uses TRBV29-1 and TRBJ1-5; D is perhaps TRBD1 (5 bases). Trimming stripped 8 bases from V and 3 bases from J, with 17 bases between. The CDR3 spans 14 residues. Germline CDR1 is SQVTM and CDR2 is ANQGSEA. CDR3 loop: CSPRPRALNQPQHF. DNA of the CDR3: TGCAGCCCCCGTCCCAGGGCGCTCAATCAGCCCCAGCATTTT.